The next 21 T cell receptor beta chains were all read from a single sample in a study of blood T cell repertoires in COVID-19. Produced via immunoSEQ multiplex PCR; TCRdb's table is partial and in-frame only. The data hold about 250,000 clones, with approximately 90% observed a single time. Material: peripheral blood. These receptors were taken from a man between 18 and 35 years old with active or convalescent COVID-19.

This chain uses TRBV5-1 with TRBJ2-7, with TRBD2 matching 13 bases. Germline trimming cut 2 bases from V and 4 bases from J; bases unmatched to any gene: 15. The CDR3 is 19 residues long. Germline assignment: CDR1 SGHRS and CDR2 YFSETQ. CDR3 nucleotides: TGCGCCAGCAGCTTTCTGGGAGGGTTAGGGACTAGCGGGATTTACGAGCAGTACTTC. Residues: CASSFLGGLGTSGIYEQYF.

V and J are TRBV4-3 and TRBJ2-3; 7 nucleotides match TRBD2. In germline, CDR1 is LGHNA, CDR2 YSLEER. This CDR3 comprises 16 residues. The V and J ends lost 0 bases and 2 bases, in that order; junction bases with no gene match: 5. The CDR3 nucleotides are TGCGCCAGCAGCCAAGATAGTAGCGGGTTCACAGATACGCAGTATTTT. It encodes CASSQDSSGFTDTQYF.

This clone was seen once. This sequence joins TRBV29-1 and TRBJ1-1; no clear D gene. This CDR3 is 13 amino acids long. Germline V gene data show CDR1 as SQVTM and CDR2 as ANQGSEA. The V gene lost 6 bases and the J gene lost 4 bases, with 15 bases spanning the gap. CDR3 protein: CSVPGPGATEAFF. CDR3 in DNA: TGCAGCGTCCCCGGACCGGGAGCCACTGAAGCTTTCTTT. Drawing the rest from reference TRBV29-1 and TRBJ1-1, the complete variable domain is SAVISQKPSRDICQRGTSLTIQCQVDSQVTMMFWYRQQPGQSLTLIATANQGSEATYESGFVIDKFPISRPNLTFSTLTVSNMSPEDSSIYLCSVPGPGATEAFFGQGTRLTVV.

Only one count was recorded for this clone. The chain's CDR3 is CATFGSSSYEQYF. The DNA for the CDR3 is TGTGCCACGTTCGGGAGTAGCTCCTACGAGCAGTACTTC. This chain joins TRBV28 and TRBJ2-7; TRBD2 is a possible D gene (6 bases). V was shortened by 10 bases and J by 0 bases, with 13 bases between the two germline ends. The germline V gene encodes CDR1 MDHEN and CDR2 SYDVKM. This CDR3 has 13 residues. Full variable domain (outside the CDR3, taken from reference TRBV28 and TRBJ2-7): DVKVTQSSRYLVKRTGEKVFLECVQDMDHENMFWYRQDPGLGLRLIYFSYDVKMKEKGDIPEGYSVSREKKERFSLILESASTNQTSMYLCATFGSSSYEQYFGPGTRLTVT.

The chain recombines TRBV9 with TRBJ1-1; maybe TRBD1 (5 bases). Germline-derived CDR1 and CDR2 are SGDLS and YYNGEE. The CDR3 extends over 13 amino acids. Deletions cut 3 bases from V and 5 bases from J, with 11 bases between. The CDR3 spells CASSAQGGTEAFF. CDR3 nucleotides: TGTGCCAGCAGCGCCCAGGGAGGTACTGAAGCTTTCTTT.

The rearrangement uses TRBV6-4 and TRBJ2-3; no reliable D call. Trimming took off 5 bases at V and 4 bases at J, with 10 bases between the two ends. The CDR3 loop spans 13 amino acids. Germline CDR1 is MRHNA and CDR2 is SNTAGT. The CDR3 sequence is CASSWRMADTQYF. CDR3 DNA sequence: TGTGCCAGCAGTTGGCGGATGGCAGATACGCAGTATTTT.

CDR3 coding DNA: TGCGCCAGCAGCCAGGGACTAGCGGGAGGGTCAGCTCGGTTCTTC. Its protein is CASSQGLAGGSARFF. The chain links TRBV4-1 to TRBJ2-1; TRBD2 matches 16 bases. The CDR3 is 15 amino acids. V lost 3 bases to trimming and J lost 15 bases; unmatched junction nucleotides: 8. Germline V gene lookup returns CDR1 MGHRA and CDR2 YSYEKL.

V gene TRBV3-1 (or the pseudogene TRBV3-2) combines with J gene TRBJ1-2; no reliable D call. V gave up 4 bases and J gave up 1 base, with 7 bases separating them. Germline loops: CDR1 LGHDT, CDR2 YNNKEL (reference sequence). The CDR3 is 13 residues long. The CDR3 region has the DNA TGTGCCAGCAGCCCCGCCAGTAACTATGGCTACACCTTC. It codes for CASSPASNYGYTF.

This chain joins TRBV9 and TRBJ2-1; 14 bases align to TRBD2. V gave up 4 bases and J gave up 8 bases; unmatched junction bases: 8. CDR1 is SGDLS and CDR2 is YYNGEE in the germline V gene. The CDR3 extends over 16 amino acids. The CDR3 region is CASSPWTSGRLDEQFF. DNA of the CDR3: TGTGCCAGCAGCCCCTGGACTAGCGGGAGGTTGGATGAGCAGTTCTTC.

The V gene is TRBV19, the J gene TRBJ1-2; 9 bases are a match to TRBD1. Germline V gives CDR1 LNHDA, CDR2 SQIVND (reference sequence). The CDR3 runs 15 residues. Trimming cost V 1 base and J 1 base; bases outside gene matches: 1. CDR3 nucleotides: TGTGCCAGTAGTATAGTGACAGGGGGTAACTATGGCTACACCTTC. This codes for CASSIVTGGNYGYTF.

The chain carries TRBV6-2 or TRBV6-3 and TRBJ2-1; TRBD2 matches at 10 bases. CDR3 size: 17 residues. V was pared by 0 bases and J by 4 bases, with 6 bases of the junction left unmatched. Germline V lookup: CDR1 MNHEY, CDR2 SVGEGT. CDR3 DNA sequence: TGTGCCAGCAGTTACTCGGGAACTAGCGGGATGTACAATGAGCAGTTCTTC. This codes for CASSYSGTSGMYNEQFF.

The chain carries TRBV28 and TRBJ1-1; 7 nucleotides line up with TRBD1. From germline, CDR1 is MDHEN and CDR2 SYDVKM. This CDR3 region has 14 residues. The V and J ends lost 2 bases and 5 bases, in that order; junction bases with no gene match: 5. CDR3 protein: CASSLPGTATEAFF. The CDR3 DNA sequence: TGTGCCAGCAGTTTACCCGGGACAGCGACTGAAGCTTTCTTT. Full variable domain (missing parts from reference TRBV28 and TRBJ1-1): DVKVTQSSRYLVKRTGEKVFLECVQDMDHENMFWYRQDPGLGLRLIYFSYDVKMKEKGDIPEGYSVSREKKERFSLILESASTNQTSMYLCASSLPGTATEAFFGQGTRLTVV.

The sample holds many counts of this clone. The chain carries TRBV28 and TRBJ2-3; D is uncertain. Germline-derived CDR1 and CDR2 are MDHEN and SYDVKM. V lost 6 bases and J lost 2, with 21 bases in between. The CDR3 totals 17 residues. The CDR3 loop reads CASSSPYSLNYTDTQYF. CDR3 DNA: TGTGCCAGCAGCTCTCCCTACAGCCTGAATTACACAGATACGCAGTATTTT.

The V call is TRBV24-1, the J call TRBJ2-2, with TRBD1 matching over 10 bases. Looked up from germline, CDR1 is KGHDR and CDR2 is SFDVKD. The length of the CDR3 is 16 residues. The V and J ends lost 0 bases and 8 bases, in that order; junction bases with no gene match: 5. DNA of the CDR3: TGTGCCACCAGTGATTTGCGGGACAGGGGCGCGGGGGAGCTGTTTTTT. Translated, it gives CATSDLRDRGAGELFF.

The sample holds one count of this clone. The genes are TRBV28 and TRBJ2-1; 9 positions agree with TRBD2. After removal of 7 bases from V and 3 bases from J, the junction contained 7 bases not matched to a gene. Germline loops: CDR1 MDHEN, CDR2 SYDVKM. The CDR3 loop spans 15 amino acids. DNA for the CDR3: TGTGCCAGCACCCCGCGACTAGCGGACTACAATGAGCAGTTCTTC. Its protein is CASTPRLADYNEQFF.

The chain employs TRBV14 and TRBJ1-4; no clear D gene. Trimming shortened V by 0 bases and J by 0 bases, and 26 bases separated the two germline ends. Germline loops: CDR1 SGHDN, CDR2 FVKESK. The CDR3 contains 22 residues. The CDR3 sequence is CASSQDPPFSGITSATNEKLFF. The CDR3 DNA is TGTGCCAGCAGCCAAGATCCCCCCTTCTCGGGGATCACCAGTGCAACTAATGAAAAACTGTTTTTT. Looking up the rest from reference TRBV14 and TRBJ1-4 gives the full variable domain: EAGVTQFPSHSVIEKGQTVTLRCDPISGHDNLYWYRRVMGKEIKFLLHFVKESKQDESGMPNNRFLAERTGGTYSTLKVQPAELEDSGVYFCASSQDPPFSGITSATNEKLFFGSGTQLSVL.

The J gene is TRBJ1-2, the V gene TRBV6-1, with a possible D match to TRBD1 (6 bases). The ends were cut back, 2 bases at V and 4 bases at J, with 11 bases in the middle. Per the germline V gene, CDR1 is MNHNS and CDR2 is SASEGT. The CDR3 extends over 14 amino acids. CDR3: CASSERQAGYGYTF. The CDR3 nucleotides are TGTGCCAGCAGTGAAAGACAGGCGGGCTATGGCTACACCTTC.

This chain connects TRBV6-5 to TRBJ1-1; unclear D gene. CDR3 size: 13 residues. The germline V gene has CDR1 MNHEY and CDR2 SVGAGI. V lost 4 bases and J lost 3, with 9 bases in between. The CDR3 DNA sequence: TGTGCCAGCAGTTTAAACGGAGACACTGAAGCTTTCTTT. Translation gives CASSLNGDTEAFF.

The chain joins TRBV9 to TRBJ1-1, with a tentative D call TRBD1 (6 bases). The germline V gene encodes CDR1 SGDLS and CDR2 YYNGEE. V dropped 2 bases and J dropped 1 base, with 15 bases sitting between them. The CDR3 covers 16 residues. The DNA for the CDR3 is TGTGCCAGCAGCGTCCTAGCGGGGACACCGAACACTGAAGCTTTCTTT. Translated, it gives CASSVLAGTPNTEAFF.

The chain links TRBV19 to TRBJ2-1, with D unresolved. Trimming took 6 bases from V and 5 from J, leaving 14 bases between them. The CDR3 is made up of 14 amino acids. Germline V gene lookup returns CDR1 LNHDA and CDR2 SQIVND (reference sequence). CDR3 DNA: TGTGCCAGTAGGACTGTCCCTTGGGACAATGAGCAGTTCTTC. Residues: CASRTVPWDNEQFF.

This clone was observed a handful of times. The CDR3 DNA sequence: TGTGCCAGCAGCCCCTCTCGGGGAGCTAACTATGGCTACACCTTC. This encodes CASSPSRGANYGYTF. The chain employs TRBV7-2 and TRBJ1-2; no clear D. V lost 5 bases and J lost 0, with 13 bases in between. CDR1 SGHTA and CDR2 FQGNSA come from the germline V gene. The CDR3 loop spans 15 amino acids.